The sequence of this TCR beta chain was determined in a study of cytomegalovirus exposure and HLA in healthy donors. Study at large: A later analysis reported the same platform for the 100 to 150 validation repertoires and the 500 to 750 first-cohort repertoires.

This CDR3 comprises 13 residues. Trimming left V 2 bases short and J 6 bases short, with 9 bases between. Germline V gene lookup returns CDR1 LNHDA and CDR2 SQIVND (reference sequence). Broader study findings: The finding came from a later analysis; first-cohort TCR clusters tended to co-occur in the 110 or so validation repertoires. Confirmation in vitro established that three CMV-associated chains were specific for CMV antigens.

As to this clone: Its antigen remains unknown.

Some clones are missing from TCRdb's copy, which holds only in-frame ones; the method was immunoSEQ multiplex PCR. This sample has 250,000 to 400,000 clones, with over 75% found just once. The receptor comes from a young man in good health and CMV-seronegative. The sequenced sample was PBMCs. This chain links TRBV19 with TRBJ2-3; D not resolved. In nucleotides, the CDR3 is TGTGCCAGTAGTATACTCGCGGAGGATACGCAGTATTTT. Its translation: CASSILAEDTQYF.